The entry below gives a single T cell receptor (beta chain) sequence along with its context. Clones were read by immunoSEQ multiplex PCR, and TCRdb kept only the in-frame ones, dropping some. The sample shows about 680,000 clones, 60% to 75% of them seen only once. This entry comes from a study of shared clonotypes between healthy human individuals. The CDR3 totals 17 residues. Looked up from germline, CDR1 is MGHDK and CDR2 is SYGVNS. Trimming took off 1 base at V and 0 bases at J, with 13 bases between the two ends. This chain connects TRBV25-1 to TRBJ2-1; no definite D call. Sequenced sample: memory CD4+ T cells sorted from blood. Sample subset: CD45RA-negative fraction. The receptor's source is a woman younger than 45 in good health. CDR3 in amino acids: CASSESNGGVSYNEQFF. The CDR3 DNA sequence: TGTGCCAGCAGTGAATCCAATGGTGGGGTCTCCTACAATGAGCAGTTCTTC.